Listed below are T cell receptor beta chains from one sample, sequenced in a study of cytomegalovirus exposure and HLA in healthy donors. Clones were read by immunoSEQ multiplex PCR, and TCRdb kept only the in-frame ones, dropping some. The sample lists tens of thousands of clones, 55% to 75% occurring once. The sample taken for sequencing was PBMCs. Source of these receptors: a woman aged 50 to 65 in good health and CMV-seropositive. CDR3s include the opening cysteine and the closing phenylalanine or tryptophan. Each record gives: clone size, J gene, D gene, V gene, CDR3 DNA, CDR3 protein. A D gene is named only where the DNA matches it firmly. Clone size, where shown, is once, few, many, or a class for clones that have expanded.

clone size: -; J gene: TRBJ1-2; D gene: -; V gene: TRBV10-3; CDR3 DNA: TGTGCCATCAGCACGGAGAGGGACTATGGCTACACCTTC; CDR3 protein: CAISTERDYGYTF
clone size: -; J gene: TRBJ2-2; D gene: -; V gene: TRBV6-6; CDR3 DNA: TGTGCCAGCAGTTATCCCTTGCGGTCGAACACCGGGGAGCTGTTTTTT; CDR3 protein: CASSYPLRSNTGELFF
clone size: -; J gene: TRBJ1-2; D gene: TRBD1; V gene: TRBV28; CDR3 DNA: TGTGCCAGCAGCCGGGACAGGGGAACCCGCAACTATGGCTACACCTTC; CDR3 protein: CASSRDRGTRNYGYTF
clone size: -; J gene: TRBJ2-7; D gene: TRBD1; V gene: TRBV6-5; CDR3 DNA: TGTGCCAGCCGGAATAACAGGGGAATCGGCGAGCAGTACTTC; CDR3 protein: CASRNNRGIGEQYF
clone size: once; J gene: TRBJ1-3; D gene: -; V gene: TRBV7-6; CDR3 DNA: TGTGCCAGCAGCCCTGGGCAGCCTGGAAACACCATATATTTT; CDR3 protein: CASSPGQPGNTIYF
clone size: few; J gene: TRBJ2-1; D gene: TRBD1; V gene: TRBV7-9; CDR3 DNA: TGTGCCAGCAACATTATGACAGGGACCCACCATGAGCAGTTCTTC; CDR3 protein: CASNIMTGTHHEQFF
clone size: -; J gene: TRBJ2-1; D gene: TRBD1; V gene: TRBV11-1; CDR3 DNA: TGTGCCAGCAGCCCGGACAGGGGGCGTGAGCAGTTCTTC; CDR3 protein: CASSPDRGREQFF
clone size: -; J gene: TRBJ1-4; D gene: -; V gene: TRBV28; CDR3 DNA: TGTGCCAGCAGTTTTAGTGCAACTAATGAAAAACTGTTTTTT; CDR3 protein: CASSFSATNEKLFF
clone size: -; J gene: TRBJ2-1; D gene: TRBD2; V gene: TRBV5-1; CDR3 DNA: TGCGCCAGCAGCTTGGCCCCGGGAGGGCTAAACAATGAGCAGTTCTTC; CDR3 protein: CASSLAPGGLNNEQFF
clone size: -; J gene: TRBJ1-6; D gene: TRBD1; V gene: TRBV28; CDR3 DNA: TGTGCCAGCAGTGCGATGACAGGGTGGGGGGTGGATTCACCCCTCCACTTT; CDR3 protein: CASSAMTGWGVDSPLHF
clone size: once; J gene: TRBJ2-7; D gene: -; V gene: TRBV11-2; CDR3 DNA: TGTGCCAGCAGCCCGGAGGGAGGATCGGGATACGAGCAGTACTTC; CDR3 protein: CASSPEGGSGYEQYF
clone size: few; J gene: TRBJ2-7; D gene: TRBD2; V gene: TRBV4-2; CDR3 DNA: TGTGCCAGCAGCCCGGGACTAGCGGGAGTCCGCTACGAGCAGTACTTC; CDR3 protein: CASSPGLAGVRYEQYF
clone size: -; J gene: TRBJ2-7; D gene: -; V gene: TRBV5-1; CDR3 DNA: TGCGCCAGCTCGGAAGGGGTGGGCTACGAGCAGTACTTC; CDR3 protein: CASSEGVGYEQYF
clone size: -; J gene: TRBJ2-5; D gene: TRBD1; V gene: TRBV29-1; CDR3 DNA: TGCAGCGTTGAAGGGACAGGGGCAGAGACCCAGTACTTC; CDR3 protein: CSVEGTGAETQYF
clone size: -; J gene: TRBJ2-1; D gene: -; V gene: TRBV28; CDR3 DNA: TGTGCCAGCAGTTTCGGGTTCGGTCCGACCAATGAGCAGTTCTTC; CDR3 protein: CASSFGFGPTNEQFF
clone size: -; J gene: TRBJ2-3; D gene: -; V gene: TRBV7-2; CDR3 DNA: TGTGCCAGCAGCTTTACTTCAGATACGCAGTATTTT; CDR3 protein: CASSFTSDTQYF
clone size: -; J gene: TRBJ2-1; D gene: TRBD2; V gene: TRBV30; CDR3 DNA: TGTGCCTGGAGTCCCGGGACTAGTGGAATGAATGAGCAGTTCTTC; CDR3 protein: CAWSPGTSGMNEQFF
clone size: few; J gene: TRBJ2-2; D gene: -; V gene: TRBV11-2; CDR3 DNA: TGTGCCAGCAGCTTATCGGCCGGAGGATGGAACACCGGGGAGCTGTTTTTT; CDR3 protein: CASSLSAGGWNTGELFF
clone size: -; J gene: TRBJ1-4; D gene: -; V gene: TRBV5-1; CDR3 DNA: TGCGCCAGCAGCTTGGGGCCAGGGGATGAAAAACTGTTTTTT; CDR3 protein: CASSLGPGDEKLFF
clone size: -; J gene: TRBJ1-2; D gene: TRBD1; V gene: TRBV30; CDR3 DNA: TGTGCCTGGGGGACAGGCCCCGGTGGCTACACCTTC; CDR3 protein: CAWGTGPGGYTF
clone size: few; J gene: TRBJ2-1; D gene: TRBD1; V gene: TRBV11-1; CDR3 DNA: TGTGCCAGCAGCTTAAAGTATCAGGACAGGGCCCCTTACAATGAGCAGTTCTTC; CDR3 protein: CASSLKYQDRAPYNEQFF
clone size: -; J gene: TRBJ2-1; D gene: TRBD1; V gene: TRBV19; CDR3 DNA: TGTGCCAGTAGCCGGGACAGGGGGCTCAATGAGCAGTTCTTC; CDR3 protein: CASSRDRGLNEQFF
clone size: -; J gene: TRBJ2-2; D gene: TRBD2; V gene: TRBV5-1; CDR3 DNA: TGCGCCAGCTCCTTGAGGACTAGGAACACCGGGGAGCTGTTTTTT; CDR3 protein: CASSLRTRNTGELFF
clone size: -; J gene: TRBJ2-5; D gene: -; V gene: TRBV5-1; CDR3 DNA: TGCGCCAGCAGCTTGGCCGGGGAGACCCAGTACTTC; CDR3 protein: CASSLAGETQYF
clone size: -; J gene: TRBJ1-1; D gene: -; V gene: TRBV2; CDR3 DNA: TGTGCCAGCAGTGCGGGTTGGGTCACTGAAGCTTTCTTT; CDR3 protein: CASSAGWVTEAFF
clone size: -; J gene: TRBJ2-1; D gene: -; V gene: TRBV6-5; CDR3 DNA: TGTGCCAGCACCCGGGACTCTAACATTTACAATGAGCAGTTCTTC; CDR3 protein: CASTRDSNIYNEQFF
clone size: -; J gene: TRBJ2-6; D gene: -; V gene: TRBV28; CDR3 DNA: TGTGCCAGCAGTACCAGGGTTCCCGGGGCCAACGTCCTGACTTTC; CDR3 protein: CASSTRVPGANVLTF
clone size: few; J gene: TRBJ2-7; D gene: TRBD1; V gene: TRBV7-9; CDR3 DNA: TGTGCCAGCAGCGTTACAGGGGGCGGCTACGAGCAGTACTTC; CDR3 protein: CASSVTGGGYEQYF
clone size: -; J gene: TRBJ2-7; D gene: TRBD2; V gene: TRBV7-9; CDR3 DNA: TGTGCCAGCAGCTACGGGGGGGAGGGTTTGTACGAGCAGTACTTC; CDR3 protein: CASSYGGEGLYEQYF
clone size: -; J gene: TRBJ1-1; D gene: -; V gene: TRBV7-2; CDR3 DNA: TGTGCCAGCAGCTCTCGGGGGGCGCGTCCCACTGAAGCTTTCTTT; CDR3 protein: CASSSRGARPTEAFF
clone size: few; J gene: TRBJ2-7; D gene: TRBD1; V gene: TRBV28; CDR3 DNA: TGTGCCAGCAGCCCCGACAGGGGGGACTACGAGCAGTACTTC; CDR3 protein: CASSPDRGDYEQYF
clone size: -; J gene: TRBJ2-7; D gene: -; V gene: TRBV28; CDR3 DNA: TGTGCCAGCAGTCGAGGATTGATGCAGTACTTC; CDR3 protein: CASSRGLMQYF
clone size: -; J gene: TRBJ2-3; D gene: TRBD1; V gene: TRBV28; CDR3 DNA: TGTGCCAGCAGTTATCCGGGACAGAATTTAGATACGCAGTATTTT; CDR3 protein: CASSYPGQNLDTQYF
clone size: -; J gene: TRBJ2-5; D gene: -; V gene: TRBV5-1; CDR3 DNA: TGCGCCAGCAGCTTGGGACTCTTCCAAGAGACCCAGTACTTC; CDR3 protein: CASSLGLFQETQYF
clone size: -; J gene: TRBJ1-1; D gene: TRBD1; V gene: TRBV9; CDR3 DNA: TGTGCCAGCAGCGTATTGAGGGGGCCGCGCACTGAAGCTTTCTTT; CDR3 protein: CASSVLRGPRTEAFF
clone size: -; J gene: TRBJ2-2; D gene: TRBD1; V gene: TRBV6-1; CDR3 DNA: TGTGCCGGCCGCACGACAGGGTTGTTCTGGGGAGCTGTTTTT; CDR3 protein: CAGRTTGLFWGAVF
clone size: -; J gene: TRBJ1-2; D gene: -; V gene: TRBV28; CDR3 DNA: TGTGCCAGCAGTCTCCAGGGCTATGGCTACACCTTC; CDR3 protein: CASSLQGYGYTF
clone size: -; J gene: TRBJ2-5; D gene: -; V gene: TRBV27; CDR3 DNA: TGTGCCAGCAGTTTACAGGGACTGGTCCAAGAGACCCAGTACTTC; CDR3 protein: CASSLQGLVQETQYF
clone size: -; J gene: TRBJ2-3; D gene: TRBD2; V gene: TRBV7-7; CDR3 DNA: TGTGCCAGCAGTCCAGGGCTAGCGGGAGGGGGAGATACGCAGTATTTT; CDR3 protein: CASSPGLAGGGDTQYF
clone size: -; J gene: TRBJ2-7; D gene: -; V gene: TRBV28; CDR3 DNA: TGTGCCAGCAGTTTGGAGGAACCCTACGAGCAGTACTTC; CDR3 protein: CASSLEEPYEQYF
clone size: -; J gene: TRBJ2-3; D gene: TRBD2; V gene: TRBV7-2; CDR3 DNA: TGTGCCAGCCCCCCTGCGGGAGGGGTGAGCACAGATACGCAGTATTTT; CDR3 protein: CASPPAGGVSTDTQYF
clone size: -; J gene: TRBJ1-5; D gene: -; V gene: TRBV19; CDR3 DNA: TGTGCCAGTTCCTTCCTCCCGGGCAATCAGCCCCAGCATTTT; CDR3 protein: CASSFLPGNQPQHF
clone size: few; J gene: TRBJ2-3; D gene: TRBD2; V gene: TRBV2; CDR3 DNA: TGTGCCAGCAGTGGGACTAGCGGGAGGGCTACGCAGTATTTT; CDR3 protein: CASSGTSGRATQYF
clone size: few; J gene: TRBJ2-1; D gene: TRBD2; V gene: TRBV27; CDR3 DNA: TGTGCCAGCAGTTCCCGGACTAGAATTGGCAATGAGCAGTTCTTC; CDR3 protein: CASSSRTRIGNEQFF
clone size: -; J gene: TRBJ2-1; D gene: TRBD2; V gene: TRBV9; CDR3 DNA: TGTGCCAGCAGCGGGAGCGGGAGAGTCTACAATGAGCAGTTCTTC; CDR3 protein: CASSGSGRVYNEQFF
clone size: -; J gene: TRBJ2-6; D gene: TRBD1; V gene: TRBV7-2; CDR3 DNA: TGTGCCAGCAGCTTAACCTCAGGGGGCGCTGGGGCCAACGTCCTGACTTTC; CDR3 protein: CASSLTSGGAGANVLTF
clone size: few; J gene: TRBJ1-5; D gene: TRBD1; V gene: TRBV6-6; CDR3 DNA: TGTGCCAGCAGTTACCGACAGGGCAGGGGGGATCAGCCCCAGCATTTT; CDR3 protein: CASSYRQGRGDQPQHF
clone size: -; J gene: TRBJ2-1; D gene: -; V gene: TRBV18; CDR3 DNA: TGTGCCAGCTCCCAAGGACTGTCCAATGAGCAGTTCTTC; CDR3 protein: CASSQGLSNEQFF
clone size: once; J gene: TRBJ2-7; D gene: -; V gene: TRBV7-9; CDR3 DNA: TGTGCCAGCAGCTTAGGATCCTCGGGCTACGAGCAGTACTTC; CDR3 protein: CASSLGSSGYEQYF
clone size: -; J gene: TRBJ2-5; D gene: TRBD2; V gene: TRBV19; CDR3 DNA: TGTGCCAGTAAGCCGGGACTAGCGATCGAGACCCAGTACTTC; CDR3 protein: CASKPGLAIETQYF
clone size: -; J gene: TRBJ2-2; D gene: TRBD2; V gene: TRBV19; CDR3 DNA: TGTGCCACCCGCCCTTGGCTAGCGGGAGTCACCGGGGAGCTGTTTTTT; CDR3 protein: CATRPWLAGVTGELFF
clone size: few; J gene: TRBJ2-3; D gene: TRBD2; V gene: TRBV10-3; CDR3 DNA: TGTGCCATCAGTAGCGGGAGGTTTGACACAGATACGCAGTATTTT; CDR3 protein: CAISSGRFDTDTQYF
clone size: -; J gene: TRBJ2-5; D gene: TRBD1; V gene: TRBV28; CDR3 DNA: TGTGCCAGCAGTAAACCGACAGGGGTCAACCAAGAGACCCAGTACTTC; CDR3 protein: CASSKPTGVNQETQYF
clone size: -; J gene: TRBJ2-1; D gene: TRBD1; V gene: TRBV7-2; CDR3 DNA: TGTGCCAGCAGCCCCCGACAGGGGCGGTACAATGAGCAGTTCTTC; CDR3 protein: CASSPRQGRYNEQFF
clone size: -; J gene: TRBJ2-7; D gene: -; V gene: TRBV20-1; CDR3 DNA: TGCAGTGCCCCCTACTCCTACGAGCAGTACTTC; CDR3 protein: CSAPYSYEQYF